A selection of T cell receptor beta chains follows, all from one sample in a study of CD8+ T cells in alopecia areata. Clones were read by immunoSEQ multiplex PCR, and TCRdb kept only the in-frame ones, dropping some. Of more than 150,000 clones listed, around 51% are singletons. Sequences were derived from CD8+ T cells sorted from blood, sampled around week 54, from a patient treated with tofacitinib. The source of these receptors is a human donor with alopecia areata. The CDR3 runs from the conserved cysteine through the conserved F or W. A D gene is named only where the DNA matches it firmly. Clone size is not always given. Where it is, it says once, few, many or a class for expanded clones.

few,15,.,TRBV29-1,TRBJ1-3,TGCAGCGTTGAAGTTGGGCATATCTCTGGAAACACCATATATTTT,CSVEVGHISGNTIYF
.,11,.,TRBV30,TRBJ2-7,TGTGCCTGGAGTGGGGGCGGCGAGCAGTACTTC,CAWSGGGEQYF
.,16,TRBD1,TRBV6-5,TRBJ2-5,TGTGCCAGCAGTTACGAAGGGGGCGAGGTCCAAGAGACCCAGTACTTC,CASSYEGGEVQETQYF
.,13,.,TRBV29-1,TRBJ1-1,TGCAGCGGTGGCCTGGGGAGGCACACTGAAGCTTTCTTT,CSGGLGRHTEAFF
.,13,.,TRBV2,TRBJ2-1,TGTGCCAGCAGTGAACTACAATACAATGAGCAGTTCTTC,CASSELQYNEQFF
.,14,.,TRBV7-3,TRBJ1-6,TGTGCCAGCAGCTTTCAGGGGAGTAATTCACCCCTCCACTTT,CASSFQGSNSPLHF
few,13,.,TRBV29-1,TRBJ2-1,TGCAGCGCGGAACCCGGGGGCTACAATGAGCAGTTCTTC,CSAEPGGYNEQFF
.,13,.,TRBV2,TRBJ2-5,TGTGCCAGCGGCTCAAGGACTCGGGAGACCCAGTACTTC,CASGSRTRETQYF
.,14,.,TRBV30,TRBJ1-5,TGTGCCTGGACTTACGGGGTGGGCAATCAGCCCCAGCATTTT,CAWTYGVGNQPQHF
.,17,.,TRBV29-1,TRBJ2-1,TGCAGCGTTGAAGCCCTCGGGAAGGGACACCTCTACAATGAGCAGTTCTTC,CSVEALGKGHLYNEQFF
once,12,TRBD1,TRBV5-4,TRBJ1-2,TGTGCCAGCACCCTCCCAGGGGGTGGCTACACCTTC,CASTLPGGGYTF
.,16,TRBD1,TRBV7-9,TRBJ1-1,TGTGCCAGCAGCCTAGGACAGGGGGGAGGTAACACTGAAGCTTTCTTT,CASSLGQGGGNTEAFF
few,15,TRBD1,TRBV7-2,TRBJ2-1,TGTGCCAGCAGCTTAGCTACCCCGACAGGGAATGAGCAGTTCTTC,CASSLATPTGNEQFF
.,14,TRBD1,TRBV6-5,TRBJ2-1,TGTGCCAGCAGGGGACAGGGTCTAAACAATGAGCAGTTCTTC,CASRGQGLNNEQFF
once,14,.,TRBV5-6,TRBJ2-7,TGTGCCAGCAGTTGGGGGACACAGACGGCCGAGCAGTACTTC,CASSWGTQTAEQYF
.,16,.,TRBV9,TRBJ2-7,TGTGCCAGCAGCCCCCGGACGGGGGCGAGTCGTCACGAGCAGTACTTC,CASSPRTGASRHEQYF
.,15,TRBD1,TRBV27,TRBJ2-7,TGTGCCAGCAGCGATCCGGGACAGGGGGCCTACGAGCAGTACTTC,CASSDPGQGAYEQYF
.,14,TRBD2,TRBV2,TRBJ2-7,TGTGCCAGCAGAGAGACTAGCGGCTCCTACGAGCAGTACTTC,CASRETSGSYEQYF
.,14,.,TRBV29-1,TRBJ1-4,TGCAGCGCCGGTCACCAGGAAACTAATGAAAAACTGTTTTTT,CSAGHQETNEKLFF
.,17,.,TRBV7-2,TRBJ1-2,TGTGCCAGCAGCTTGTTTGCGTCTCTCCGTAGGGACTATGGCTACACCTTC,CASSLFASLRRDYGYTF
few,15,TRBD1,TRBV5-6,TRBJ2-5,TGTGCCAGCAGAGACAGGGGTGGTATGTGGGAGACCCAGTACTTC,CASRDRGGMWETQYF
.,14,.,TRBV9,TRBJ2-6,TGTGCCAGCAGCGACAGAGCTGGGGCCAACGTCCTGACTTTC,CASSDRAGANVLTF
few,11,.,TRBV29-1,TRBJ1-2,TGCAGCGTCTGGACCATGTATGGCTACACCTTC,CSVWTMYGYTF
.,12,TRBD1,TRBV6-5,TRBJ1-1,TGTGCCAGTGGACAGGGGGACACTGAAGCTTTCTTT,CASGQGDTEAFF
few,12,.,TRBV5-1,TRBJ2-3,TGCGCCAGCAGCCCAGAGGAGAGTACGCAGTATTTT,CASSPEESTQYF
.,13,TRBD1,TRBV7-8,TRBJ2-7,TGTGCCAGCAGCACGAAACAGGGGCTGGGGCAGTACTTC,CASSTKQGLGQYF
once,14,.,TRBV27,TRBJ2-6,TGTGCCTCCCGGGCGCCCCGTGGGGCCAACGTCCTGACTTTC,CASRAPRGANVLTF
.,15,.,TRBV30,TRBJ2-5,TGTGCCTGGAGTGGAGGGGGCGCGGGGTTAGAGACCCAGTACTTC,CAWSGGGAGLETQYF
.,16,.,TRBV7-8,TRBJ2-2,TGTGCCAGCAGCTTAGTTACCCCAGGGATCACCGGGGAGCTGTTTTTT,CASSLVTPGITGELFF
few,11,TRBD2,TRBV27,TRBJ2-7,TGTGCCAGCAGCGGGGGGTGGGAGCAGTACTTC,CASSGGWEQYF
.,13,.,TRBV13,TRBJ2-3,TGTGCCAGCAGCATCGGGTCCACAGATACGCAGTATTTT,CASSIGSTDTQYF
.,16,.,TRBV5-1,TRBJ1-1,TGCGCCAGCAGCCTAACCTCTGGACTGCAGAACACTGAAGCTTTCTTT,CASSLTSGLQNTEAFF
.,15,.,TRBV2,TRBJ1-5,TGTGCCAGCAGGGGGTCCGGGTATAGCAATCAGCCCCAGCATTTT,CASRGSGYSNQPQHF
few,16,.,TRBV4-3,TRBJ2-1,TGCGCCAGCAGCCTTACGACGCGGGTGGTAGACAATGAGCAGTTCTTC,CASSLTTRVVDNEQFF
.,15,.,TRBV4-1,TRBJ1-6,TGCGCCAGCAGCCAAGGCCCAGCATACAATTCACCCCTCCACTTT,CASSQGPAYNSPLHF
.,13,.,TRBV27,TRBJ1-2,TGTGCCAGCAGTTTGGAGGGGCCGGGTGGCTACACCTTC,CASSLEGPGGYTF
.,12,TRBD2,TRBV15,TRBJ2-7,TGTGCCACCAGCAGAGCGGGGGGCGAGCAGTACTTC,CATSRAGGEQYF
.,15,.,TRBV6-5,TRBJ1-1,TGTGCCAGCAGTTATTTCCGGGCTTCCGGACGGGAAGCTTTCTTT,CASSYFRASGREAFF
few,14,.,TRBV30,TRBJ2-3,TGTGCCTGGAGTGATCCTCGACTGGTTCCCACGCAGTATTTT,CAWSDPRLVPTQYF
.,15,TRBD2,TRBV29-1,TRBJ2-3,TGCAGCGTTGAAGACCGAGCGGGGTATGGGGATACGCAGTATTTT,CSVEDRAGYGDTQYF
.,14,.,TRBV11-2,TRBJ2-7,TGTGCCAGCAGCTTAGGGACAGCCCCCTACGAGCAGTACTTC,CASSLGTAPYEQYF
.,15,TRBD1,TRBV7-9,TRBJ2-1,TGTGCCAGCAGCTCTCGGACAGGGGATTGGAATGAGCAGTTCTTC,CASSSRTGDWNEQFF
.,14,.,TRBV5-1,TRBJ2-3,TGCGCCAGCAGCCCCACAGGAAACACAGATACGCAGTATTTT,CASSPTGNTDTQYF
.,15,TRBD2,TRBV7-9,TRBJ2-5,TGTGCCAGCAGCTTAACTAGCGGGGACCAAGAGACCCAGTACTTC,CASSLTSGDQETQYF
.,15,.,TRBV4-1,TRBJ1-5,TGCGCCAGCAGCCAAGAGTTAAGAGGGGGTCAGCCCCAGCATTTT,CASSQELRGGQPQHF